One T cell receptor (beta chain) is described in this entry. Its antigen is not identified. Looked up from germline, CDR1 is MNHEY and CDR2 is SMNVEV (reference sequence). V trimming: 5 bases; J trimming: 8 bases; junction bases outside the gene matches: 12. The CDR3 length is 15 residues. This entry is derived from a study of OX40 agonist ivuxolimab in advanced cancers. About the study: Patients with hepatocellular carcinoma, melanoma, renal cell or head and neck cancer made up the dose-escalation patients. Notes on the study in general: The authors also found low normalized T-cell clonal expansion in some nonresponders.

Using immunoSEQ multiplex PCR, the repertoire was profiled, and TCRdb retains in-frame clones only, with some absent. The table has about 65,000 clones, more than 80% seen once. Patients were ruled out by autoimmune disease history or systemic immunosuppression. The origin of this receptor is an adult with an advanced solid tumor such as melanoma, head and neck, liver or kidney cancer. The rearrangement uses TRBV27 and TRBJ1-2; 9 nucleotides align to TRBD1. The sample in question was CD4+ or CD8+ T cells sorted from blood, obtained in a trial of the OX40 agonist ivuxolimab. The CDR3 sequence is CASSQGTGPPFGYTF. CDR3 coding DNA: TGTGCCAGCAGTCAAGGGACAGGGCCCCCCTTCGGCTACACCTTC.